This T cell receptor beta chain comes out of a study of blood T cell repertoires in COVID-19. Study details: Nucleic acid was either cDNA or gDNA, and it came from T cells, B-cell-depleted T cells, or PBMCs.

V lost 4 bases and J lost 8, with 15 bases in between. Germline V gene sequence: CDR1 SGDLS, CDR2 YYNGEE. CDR3 size: 13 residues. Profiling relied on immunoSEQ multiplex PCR, and the TCRdb table lists in-frame clones only, not all of them. Of approximately 330,000 clones listed, roughly 87% are singletons. V usage is TRBV9 and J usage is TRBJ1-1; D is uncertain. The clonotype was recovered from a man in his thirties or forties with COVID-19, enrolled during active disease. Sequencing was done on a sample of peripheral blood. CDR3 coding DNA: TGTGCCAGCAGCTCCCTGACTGGCTCGGAAGCTTTCTTT. Encoded protein: CASSSLTGSEAFF.